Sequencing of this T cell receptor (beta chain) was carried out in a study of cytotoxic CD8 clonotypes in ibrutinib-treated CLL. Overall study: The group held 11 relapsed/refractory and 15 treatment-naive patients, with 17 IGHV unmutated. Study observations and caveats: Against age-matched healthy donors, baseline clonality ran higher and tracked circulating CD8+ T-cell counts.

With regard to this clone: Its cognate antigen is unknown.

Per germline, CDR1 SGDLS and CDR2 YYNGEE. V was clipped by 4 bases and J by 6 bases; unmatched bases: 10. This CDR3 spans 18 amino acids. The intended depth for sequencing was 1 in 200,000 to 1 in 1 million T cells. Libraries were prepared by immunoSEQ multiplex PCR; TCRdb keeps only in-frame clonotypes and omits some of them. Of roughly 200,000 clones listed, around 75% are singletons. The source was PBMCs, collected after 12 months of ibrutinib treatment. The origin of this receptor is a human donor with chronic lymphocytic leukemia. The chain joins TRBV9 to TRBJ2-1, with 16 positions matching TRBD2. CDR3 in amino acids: CASSPTGLAGGPRNEQFF. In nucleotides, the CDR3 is TGTGCCAGCAGCCCAACGGGACTAGCGGGGGGGCCGCGCAATGAGCAGTTCTTC. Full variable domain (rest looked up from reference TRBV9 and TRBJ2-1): DSGVTQTPKHLITATGQRVTLRCSPRSGDLSVYWYQQSLDQGLQFLIQYYNGEERAKGNILERFSAQQFPDLHSELNLSSLELGDSALYFCASSPTGLAGGPRNEQFFGPGTRLTVL.